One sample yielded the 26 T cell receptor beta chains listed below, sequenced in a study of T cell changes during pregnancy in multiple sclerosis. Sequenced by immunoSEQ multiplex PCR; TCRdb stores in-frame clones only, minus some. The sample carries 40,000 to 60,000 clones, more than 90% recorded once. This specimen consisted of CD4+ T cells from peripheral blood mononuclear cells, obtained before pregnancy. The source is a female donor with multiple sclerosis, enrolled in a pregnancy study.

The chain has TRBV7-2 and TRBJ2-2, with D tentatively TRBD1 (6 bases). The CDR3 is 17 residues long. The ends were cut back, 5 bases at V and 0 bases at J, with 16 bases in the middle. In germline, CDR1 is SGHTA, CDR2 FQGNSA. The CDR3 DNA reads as TGTGCCAGCAGCCCAAGAGGTCAGGGGACGAACACCGGGGAGCTGTTTTTT. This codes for CASSPRGQGTNTGELFF.

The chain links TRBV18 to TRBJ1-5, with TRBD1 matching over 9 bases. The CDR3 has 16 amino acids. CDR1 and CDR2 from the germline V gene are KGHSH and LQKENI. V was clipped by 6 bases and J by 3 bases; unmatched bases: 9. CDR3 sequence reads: CASSHDGTGPNQPQHF. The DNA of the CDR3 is TGTGCCAGCTCTCACGACGGGACAGGGCCCAATCAGCCCCAGCATTTT.

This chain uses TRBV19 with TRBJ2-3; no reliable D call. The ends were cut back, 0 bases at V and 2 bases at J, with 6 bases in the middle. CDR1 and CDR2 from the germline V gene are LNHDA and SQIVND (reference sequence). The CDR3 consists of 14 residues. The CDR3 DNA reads TGTGCCAGTAGTATAGACCCGTACACAGATACGCAGTATTTT. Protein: CASSIDPYTDTQYF.

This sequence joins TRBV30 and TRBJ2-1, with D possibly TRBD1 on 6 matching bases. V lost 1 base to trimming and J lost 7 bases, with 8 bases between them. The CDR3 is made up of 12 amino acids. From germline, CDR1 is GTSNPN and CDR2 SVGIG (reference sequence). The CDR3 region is CAWSAQGNEQFF. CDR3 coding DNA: TGTGCCTGGAGTGCACAGGGAAATGAGCAGTTCTTC.

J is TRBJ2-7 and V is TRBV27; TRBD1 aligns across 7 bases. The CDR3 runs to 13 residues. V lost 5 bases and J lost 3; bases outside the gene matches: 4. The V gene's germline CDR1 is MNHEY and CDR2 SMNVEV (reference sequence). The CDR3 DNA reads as TGTGCCAGCAGTGCCAGACAGGGCTACGAGCAGTACTTC. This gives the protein CASSARQGYEQYF.

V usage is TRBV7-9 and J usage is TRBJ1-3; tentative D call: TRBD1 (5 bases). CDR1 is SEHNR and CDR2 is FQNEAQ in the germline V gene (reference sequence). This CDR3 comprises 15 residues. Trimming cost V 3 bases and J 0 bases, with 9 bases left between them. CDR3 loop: CASSLTVLSGNTIYF. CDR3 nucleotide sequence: TGTGCCAGCAGCTTGACAGTCCTCTCTGGAAACACCATATATTTT.

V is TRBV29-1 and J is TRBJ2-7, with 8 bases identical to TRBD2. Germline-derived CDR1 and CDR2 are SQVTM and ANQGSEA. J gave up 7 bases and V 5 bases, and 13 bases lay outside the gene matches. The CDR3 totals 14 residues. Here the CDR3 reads CSVQRESFWGEQYF. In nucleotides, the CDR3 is TGCAGCGTTCAGCGGGAGTCCTTCTGGGGGGAGCAGTACTTC.

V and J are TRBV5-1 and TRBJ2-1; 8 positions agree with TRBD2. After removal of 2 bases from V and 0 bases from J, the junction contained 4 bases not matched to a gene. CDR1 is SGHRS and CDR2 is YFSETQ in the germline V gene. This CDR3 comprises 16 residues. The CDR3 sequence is CASSFPGGNSYNEQFF. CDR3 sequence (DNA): TGCGCCAGCAGCTTCCCGGGAGGGAACTCCTACAATGAGCAGTTCTTC.

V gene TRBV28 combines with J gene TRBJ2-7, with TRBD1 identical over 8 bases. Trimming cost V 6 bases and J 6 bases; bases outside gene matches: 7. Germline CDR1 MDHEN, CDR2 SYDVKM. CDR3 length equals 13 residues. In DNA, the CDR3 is TGTGCCAGCAGCTGGACAGGGCGGCCCGAGCAGTACTTC. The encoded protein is CASSWTGRPEQYF.

CDR3: CASSPTPPPSGTSDEQYF. The CDR3 nucleotides are TGTGCCAGCAGCCCGACTCCTCCCCCTAGCGGAACTTCTGACGAGCAGTACTTC. The chain joins TRBV5-6 to TRBJ2-7, with TRBD2 matching 7 bases. This CDR3 is 18 amino acids long. V was pared by 4 bases and J by 5 bases, with 21 bases of the junction left unmatched. Germline CDR1 is SGHDT and CDR2 is YYEEEE.

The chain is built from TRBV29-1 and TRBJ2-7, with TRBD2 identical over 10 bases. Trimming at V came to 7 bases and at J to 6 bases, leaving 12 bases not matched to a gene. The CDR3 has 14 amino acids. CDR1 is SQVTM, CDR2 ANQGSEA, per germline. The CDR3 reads CSAMLAGVSGEQYF. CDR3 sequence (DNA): TGCAGCGCTATGCTAGCGGGAGTTTCTGGCGAGCAGTACTTC.

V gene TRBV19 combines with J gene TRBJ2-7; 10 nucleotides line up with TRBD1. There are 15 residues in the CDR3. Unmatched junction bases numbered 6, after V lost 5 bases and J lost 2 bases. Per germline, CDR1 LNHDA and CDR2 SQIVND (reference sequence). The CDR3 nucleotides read TGTGCCAGTAGTTCCGGGACAGGGGCCCCCTACGAGCAGTACTTC. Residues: CASSSGTGAPYEQYF.

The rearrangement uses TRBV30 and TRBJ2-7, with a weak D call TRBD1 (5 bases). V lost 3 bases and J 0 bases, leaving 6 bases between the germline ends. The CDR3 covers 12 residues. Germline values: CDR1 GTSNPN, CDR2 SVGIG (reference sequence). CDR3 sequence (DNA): TGTGCCTGGAGGGACACCTCCTACGAGCAGTACTTC. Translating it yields CAWRDTSYEQYF.

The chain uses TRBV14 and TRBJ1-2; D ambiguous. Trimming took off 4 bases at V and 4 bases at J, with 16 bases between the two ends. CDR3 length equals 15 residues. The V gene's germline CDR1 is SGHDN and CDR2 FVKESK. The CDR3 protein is CASSPWAIGPYGYTF. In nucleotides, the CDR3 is TGTGCCAGCAGCCCCTGGGCTATAGGCCCCTATGGCTACACCTTC.

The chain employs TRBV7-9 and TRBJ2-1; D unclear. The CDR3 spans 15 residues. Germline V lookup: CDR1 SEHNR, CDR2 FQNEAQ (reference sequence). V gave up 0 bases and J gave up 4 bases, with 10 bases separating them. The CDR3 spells CASSLAAEPYNEQFF. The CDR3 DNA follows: TGTGCCAGCAGCTTAGCGGCGGAACCTTACAATGAGCAGTTCTTC.

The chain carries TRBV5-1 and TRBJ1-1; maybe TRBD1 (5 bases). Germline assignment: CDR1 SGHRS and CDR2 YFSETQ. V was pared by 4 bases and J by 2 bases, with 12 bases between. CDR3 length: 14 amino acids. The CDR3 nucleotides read TGCGCCAGCAGCGCCGGGGGGGGAAACACTGAAGCTTTCTTT. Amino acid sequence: CASSAGGGNTEAFF. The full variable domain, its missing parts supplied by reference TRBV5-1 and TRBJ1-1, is KAGVTQTPRYLIKTRGQQVTLSCSPISGHRSVSWYQQTPGQGLQFLFEYFSETQRNKGNFPGRFSGRQFSNSRSEMNVSTLELGDSALYLCASSAGGGNTEAFFGQGTRLTVV.

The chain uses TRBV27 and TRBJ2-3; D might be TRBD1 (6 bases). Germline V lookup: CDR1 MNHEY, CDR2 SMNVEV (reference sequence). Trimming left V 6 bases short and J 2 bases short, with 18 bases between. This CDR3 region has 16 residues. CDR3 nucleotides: TGTGCCAGCAGGGGGGTCGGGACACCTCTCACAGATACGCAGTATTTT. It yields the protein CASRGVGTPLTDTQYF.

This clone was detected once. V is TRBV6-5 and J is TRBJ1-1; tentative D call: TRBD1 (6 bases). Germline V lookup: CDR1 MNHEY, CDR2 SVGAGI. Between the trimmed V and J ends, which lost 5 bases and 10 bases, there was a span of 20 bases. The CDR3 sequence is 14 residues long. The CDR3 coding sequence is TGTGCCAGCAGTAGAACCAGGGGAACTGGTTTAGCTTTCTTT. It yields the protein CASSRTRGTGLAFF.

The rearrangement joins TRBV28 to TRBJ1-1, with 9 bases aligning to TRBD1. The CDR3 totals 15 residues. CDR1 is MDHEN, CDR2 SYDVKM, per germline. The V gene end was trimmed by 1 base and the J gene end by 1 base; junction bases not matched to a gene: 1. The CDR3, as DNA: TGTGCCAGCAGTTTATCGACAGGGGGGAACACTGAAGCTTTCTTT. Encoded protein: CASSLSTGGNTEAFF.

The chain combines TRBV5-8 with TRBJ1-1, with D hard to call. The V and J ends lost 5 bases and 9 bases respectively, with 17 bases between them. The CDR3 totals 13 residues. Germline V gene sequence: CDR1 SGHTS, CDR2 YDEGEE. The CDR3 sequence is CASRLASDSQAFF. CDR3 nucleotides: TGTGCCAGCAGATTAGCTTCAGACTCCCAAGCTTTCTTT.

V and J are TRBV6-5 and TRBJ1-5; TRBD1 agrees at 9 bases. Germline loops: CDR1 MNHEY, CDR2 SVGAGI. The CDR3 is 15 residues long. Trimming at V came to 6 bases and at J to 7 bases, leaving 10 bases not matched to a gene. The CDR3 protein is CASSQGWGQGQPQHF. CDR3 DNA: TGTGCCAGCAGCCAAGGTTGGGGACAGGGCCAGCCCCAGCATTTT.

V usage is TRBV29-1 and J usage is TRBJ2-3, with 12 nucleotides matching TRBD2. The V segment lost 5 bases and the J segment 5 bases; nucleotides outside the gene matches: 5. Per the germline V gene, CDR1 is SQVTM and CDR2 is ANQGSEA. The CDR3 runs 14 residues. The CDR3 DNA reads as TGCAGCGTTACTCCGGGACTAGCGGGAGATACGCAGTATTTT. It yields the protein CSVTPGLAGDTQYF.

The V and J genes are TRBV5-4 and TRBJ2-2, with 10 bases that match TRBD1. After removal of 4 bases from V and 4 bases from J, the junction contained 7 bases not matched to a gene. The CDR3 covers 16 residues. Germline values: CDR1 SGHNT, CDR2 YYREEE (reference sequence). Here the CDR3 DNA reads TGTGCCAGCAGCCCCCCTGGGACAGGGGCCACCGGGGAGCTGTTTTTT. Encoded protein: CASSPPGTGATGELFF. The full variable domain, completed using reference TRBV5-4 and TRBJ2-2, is ETGVTQSPTHLIKTRGQQVTLRCSSQSGHNTVSWYQQALGQGPQFIFQYYREEENGRGNFPPRFSGLQFPNYSSELNVNALELDDSALYLCASSPPGTGATGELFFGEGSRLTVL.

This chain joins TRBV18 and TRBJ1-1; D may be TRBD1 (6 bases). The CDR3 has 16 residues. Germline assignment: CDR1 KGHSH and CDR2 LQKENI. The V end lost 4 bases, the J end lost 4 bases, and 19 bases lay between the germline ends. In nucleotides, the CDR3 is TGTGCCAGCTCACGGGATCGGGGACAAATCGGCACTGAAGCTTTCTTT. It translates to CASSRDRGQIGTEAFF.

CDR3 bases: TGTGCCAGCAGTCGCAGGGTACAAGAGACCCAGTACTTC. Amino acid sequence: CASSRRVQETQYF. The chain couples TRBV27 to TRBJ2-5; a weak D match, TRBD1 (5 bases). V shed 5 bases and J shed 2 bases, with 9 bases lying between them. The germline CDR1 and CDR2 sequences are MNHEY and SMNVEV (reference sequence). This CDR3 has 13 residues.

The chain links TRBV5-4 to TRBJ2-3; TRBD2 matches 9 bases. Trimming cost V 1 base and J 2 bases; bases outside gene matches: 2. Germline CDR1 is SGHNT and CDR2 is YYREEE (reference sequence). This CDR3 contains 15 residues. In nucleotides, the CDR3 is TGTGCCAGCAGCTTGTCTAGCGGGGCCACAGATACGCAGTATTTT. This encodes CASSLSSGATDTQYF.